A selection of T cell receptor beta chains follows, all from one sample in a study of CD8+ T cells in alopecia areata. The table came from immunoSEQ multiplex PCR; TCRdb's copy has only in-frame clones and leaves some out. The data hold some 130,000 clones, with 49% observed a single time. Sequencing used CD8+ T cells sorted from blood, obtained at week 0. The origin of the receptors is a human donor with alopecia areata. Each CDR3 is given with its conserved first and last residue. The D gene is left open where the match is weak. Part of the rows lack a size; the others show once, few, many or a class for expanded clones.

TGTGCCTGGAGTCCGACAGGGGTCTATGGCTACACCTTC,CAWSPTGVYGYTF,TRBJ1-2,TRBV30,TRBD1,-
TGTGCCAGCAGCTTAGTAGGGGACGGAGGGAACACTGAAGCTTTCTTT,CASSLVGDGGNTEAFF,TRBJ1-1,TRBV13,-,-
TGCAGCGTTGAATCGCAAGCGGGGGGTGGCACAGATACGCAGTATTTT,CSVESQAGGGTDTQYF,TRBJ2-3,TRBV29-1,TRBD2,few
TGCGCCAGCAGCTCAACAGGGACCATGAACACTGAAGCTTTCTTT,CASSSTGTMNTEAFF,TRBJ1-1,TRBV5-1,-,-
TGTGCCAGCAGTGAATTTGTCGCCGACGGTCAAGAGACCCAGTACTTC,CASSEFVADGQETQYF,TRBJ2-5,TRBV25-1,-,-
TGTGCCAGCAGCTTACTGGGGGGGGCCCCCAATGAGCAGTTCTTC,CASSLLGGAPNEQFF,TRBJ2-1,TRBV7-6,-,medium-sized
TGCGCCAGCAGCTTGGCTAGATCGAAGTTCACAGATACGCAGTATTTT,CASSLARSKFTDTQYF,TRBJ2-3,TRBV5-1,-,-
TGTGCCAGCAGTAAGCGGGGGAGCACAGATACGCAGTATTTT,CASSKRGSTDTQYF,TRBJ2-3,TRBV6-1,TRBD2,-
TGTGCCAGCAGCATGACACAGGGGAAGGATCAGCCCCAGCATTTT,CASSMTQGKDQPQHF,TRBJ1-5,TRBV13,TRBD1,-
TGTGCCAGCAGTGTACAGGGAGAGACCCAGTACTTC,CASSVQGETQYF,TRBJ2-5,TRBV25-1,-,-
TGCAGCGTTGAAGGGGACTTAGGGTTTGCTGGAAACACCATATATTTT,CSVEGDLGFAGNTIYF,TRBJ1-3,TRBV29-1,-,once
TGCAGCGTTGAAGAAAGGGCGGGGGGCTACGAGCAGTACTTC,CSVEERAGGYEQYF,TRBJ2-7,TRBV29-1,TRBD2,-
TGTGCCAGCTCTCCTGACAGGGAGGGATCCTACGAGCAGTACTTC,CASSPDREGSYEQYF,TRBJ2-7,TRBV18,-,-
TGCAGCGTTGAATATCAGGGGTGGGTGAGCACAGATACGCAGTATTTT,CSVEYQGWVSTDTQYF,TRBJ2-3,TRBV29-1,-,-
TGTGCCAGCAGATCCCCCTGGGGTTACTCACCCCTCCACTTT,CASRSPWGYSPLHF,TRBJ1-6,TRBV27,-,-
TGTGCCAGCAGCCAAACTAGAGGGGTGTTCCAAGAGACCCAGTACTTC,CASSQTRGVFQETQYF,TRBJ2-5,TRBV6-6,-,-
TGTGCCAGCACGGGTGGAAACACCATATATTTT,CASTGGNTIYF,TRBJ1-3,TRBV7-9,-,-
TGTGCCACCAGCCCGTCCGCGGCTAGCACAGATACGCAGTATTTT,CATSPSAASTDTQYF,TRBJ2-3,TRBV15,-,-